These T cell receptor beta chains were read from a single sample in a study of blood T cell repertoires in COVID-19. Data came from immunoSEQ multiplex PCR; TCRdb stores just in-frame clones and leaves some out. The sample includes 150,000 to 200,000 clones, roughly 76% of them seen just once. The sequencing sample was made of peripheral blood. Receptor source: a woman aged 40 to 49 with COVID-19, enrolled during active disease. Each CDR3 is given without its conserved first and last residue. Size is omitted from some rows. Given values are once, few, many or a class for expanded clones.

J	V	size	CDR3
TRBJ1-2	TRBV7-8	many	ASSLSGEANYGYT
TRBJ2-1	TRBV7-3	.	ASSSRTSSEQF
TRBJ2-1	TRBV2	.	ASSDQGALDEQF
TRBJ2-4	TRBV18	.	ASESRGPSGAKNIQY
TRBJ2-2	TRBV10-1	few	ASSETRLTTGELF
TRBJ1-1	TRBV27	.	ASSLEGANTEAF
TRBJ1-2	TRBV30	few	AWNFRGRGGYT
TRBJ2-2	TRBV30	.	AWRGVRTAVTGELF
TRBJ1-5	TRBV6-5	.	ASSRIGGQPQH
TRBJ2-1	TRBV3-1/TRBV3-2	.	ASSQVRRSSPVRGNEQF
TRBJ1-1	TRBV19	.	ASSTTGRTEAF
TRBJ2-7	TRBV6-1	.	ASSEGRVAEQY
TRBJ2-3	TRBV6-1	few	ASSEGTQDTQY
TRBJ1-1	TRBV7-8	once	ASSLLGEVNTEAF
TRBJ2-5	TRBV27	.	ASRLGRGREGETQY
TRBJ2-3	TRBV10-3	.	AIITSGGTDTQY
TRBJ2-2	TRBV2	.	ASSEPRGLYGELF
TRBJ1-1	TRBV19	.	ASSHLGNTEAF
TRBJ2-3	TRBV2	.	ASSEPTGTGGSQGDTQY
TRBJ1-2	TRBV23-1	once	ASSPSGGEDGYT
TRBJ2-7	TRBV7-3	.	ASSSRTSVTSYEQY
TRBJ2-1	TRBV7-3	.	ASSLTPDNEQF
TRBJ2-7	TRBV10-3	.	AISGQGDEQY